These T cell receptor beta chains were read from a single sample in a study of cytomegalovirus exposure and HLA in healthy donors. Measured with immunoSEQ multiplex PCR; TCRdb has only the in-frame clones, and not every one. The repertoire consists of 150,000 to 200,000 clones, with 80% to 90% occurring once and the leading ten covering 6.5% to 7.5%. The sample consisted of PBMCs. These receptors all come from a woman under 40 in good health and CMV-seropositive. The CDR3 runs from the conserved cysteine through the conserved F or W. Each record gives: D gene, clone size, V gene, J gene, CDR3 protein, CDR3 DNA. D genes are given only for firm matches. Clone size appears in some rows only: once, few, many, or a class for an expanded clone.

>NA|NA|TRBV7-8|TRBJ1-5
CASSLGPGELGQPQHF
TGTGCCAGCAGCTTAGGTCCAGGGGAATTGGGTCAGCCCCAGCATTTT
>NA|NA|TRBV7-9|TRBJ1-1
CASSLVRGAFF
TGTGCCAGCAGCTTAGTGCGGGGGGCTTTCTTT
>TRBD1|NA|TRBV7-2|TRBJ1-2
CASSSGDRFAGYTF
TGTGCCAGCAGCTCCGGGGACAGATTCGCTGGCTACACCTTC
>TRBD1|NA|TRBV7-2|TRBJ1-4
CASSPWTGGGEKLFF
TGTGCCAGCAGCCCCTGGACAGGGGGCGGTGAAAAACTGTTTTTT
>TRBD1|NA|TRBV4-3|TRBJ2-6
CASSQGAGQGAAGANVLTF
TGCGCCAGCAGCCAAGGCGCAGGACAGGGGGCCGCCGGGGCCAACGTCCTGACTTTC
>TRBD2|NA|TRBV5-1|TRBJ2-3
CASSTSGGTDTQYF
TGCGCCAGCAGTACTAGCGGGGGAACAGATACGCAGTATTTT
>NA|few|TRBV7-3|TRBJ2-3
CASSSGRSSTDTQYF
TGTGCCAGCAGCTCTGGGCGCTCTAGCACAGATACGCAGTATTTT
>NA|NA|TRBV13|TRBJ2-7
CASSSKAGVYEQYF
TGTGCCAGCAGCTCCAAAGCAGGGGTTTACGAGCAGTACTTC
>NA|NA|TRBV11-2|TRBJ2-5
CASSLELTETQYF
TGTGCCAGCAGCTTAGAACTTACGGAGACCCAGTACTTC
>NA|NA|TRBV7-3|TRBJ2-2
CASSLRGGELFF
TGTGCCAGCAGCTTGCGGGGAGGGGAGCTGTTTTTT
>NA|NA|TRBV7-2|TRBJ2-7
CASSPAPQGVKYF
TGTGCCAGCAGTCCCGCCCCACAGGGAGTAAAGTACTTC